The entry below gives a single TCR beta chain sequence along with its context. These data originate in a study of blood T cell repertoires in COVID-19. Assignments of participants to cohorts depended upon their own reported clinical history. Unmatched junction bases numbered 9, after V lost 4 bases and J lost 1 base. The germline V gene encodes CDR1 MNHEY and CDR2 SVGEGT. The CDR3 consists of 16 residues. Sequencing used immunoSEQ multiplex PCR; TCRdb keeps in-frame clones, though not all of them. The sample holds nearly 350,000 clones, about 90% seen once. This chain links TRBV6-2 or TRBV6-3 with TRBJ1-2; 7 bases are a match to TRBD1. This TCR was recovered from a woman aged 25 to 39 who had recovered from COVID-19. The sample comprised PBMCs or T cells enriched from blood (not recorded which). CDR3 residues: CASSFRDRFFNYGYTF. The DNA of the CDR3 is TGTGCCAGCAGTTTCCGGGACAGATTTTTTAACTATGGCTACACCTTC.